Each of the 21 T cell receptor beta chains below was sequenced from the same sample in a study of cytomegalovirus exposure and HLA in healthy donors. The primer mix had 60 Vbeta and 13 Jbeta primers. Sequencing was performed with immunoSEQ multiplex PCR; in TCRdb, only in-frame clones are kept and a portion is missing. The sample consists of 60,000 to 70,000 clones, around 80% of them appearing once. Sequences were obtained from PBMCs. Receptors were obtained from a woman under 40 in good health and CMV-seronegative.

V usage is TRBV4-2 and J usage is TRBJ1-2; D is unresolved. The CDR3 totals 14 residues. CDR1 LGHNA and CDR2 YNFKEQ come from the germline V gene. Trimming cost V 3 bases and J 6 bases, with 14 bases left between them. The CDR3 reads CASSQGGREDGYTF. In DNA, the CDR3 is TGTGCCAGCAGCCAGGGAGGACGAGAGGATGGCTACACCTTC.

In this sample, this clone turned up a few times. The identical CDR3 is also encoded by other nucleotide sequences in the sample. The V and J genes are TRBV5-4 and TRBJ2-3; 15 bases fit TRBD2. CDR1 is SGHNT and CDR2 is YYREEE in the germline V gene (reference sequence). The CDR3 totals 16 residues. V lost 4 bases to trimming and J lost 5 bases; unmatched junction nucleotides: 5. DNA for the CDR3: TGTGCCAGCAGCCCGGGACTAGCGGGAGGTGAAGATACGCAGTATTTT. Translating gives CASSPGLAGGEDTQYF.

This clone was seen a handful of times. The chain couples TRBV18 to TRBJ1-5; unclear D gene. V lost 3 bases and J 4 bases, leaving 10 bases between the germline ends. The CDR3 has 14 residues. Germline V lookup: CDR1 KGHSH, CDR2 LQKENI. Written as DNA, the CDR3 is TGTGCCAGCTCACCGGGAGGAGATAATCAGCCCCAGCATTTT. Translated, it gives CASSPGGDNQPQHF.

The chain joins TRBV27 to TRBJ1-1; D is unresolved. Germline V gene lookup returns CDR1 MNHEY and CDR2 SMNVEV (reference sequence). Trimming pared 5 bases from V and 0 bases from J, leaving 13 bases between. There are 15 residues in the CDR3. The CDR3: CASSLQLGLNTEAFF. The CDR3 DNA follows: TGTGCCAGCAGTCTCCAACTTGGGCTGAACACTGAAGCTTTCTTT.

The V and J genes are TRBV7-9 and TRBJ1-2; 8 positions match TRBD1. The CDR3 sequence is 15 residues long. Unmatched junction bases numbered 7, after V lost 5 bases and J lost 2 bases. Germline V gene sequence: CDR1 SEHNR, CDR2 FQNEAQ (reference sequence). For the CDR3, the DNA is TGTGCCAGCAGCCAGACAGGGGTTGGGAACTATGGCTACACCTTC. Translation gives CASSQTGVGNYGYTF.

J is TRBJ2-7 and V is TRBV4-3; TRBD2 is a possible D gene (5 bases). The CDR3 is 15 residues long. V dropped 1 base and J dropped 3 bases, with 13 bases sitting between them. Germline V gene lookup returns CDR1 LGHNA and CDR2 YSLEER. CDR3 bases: TGCGCCAGCAGCCAAGTAGAGGGTTCTGGCTACGAGCAGTACGTC. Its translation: CASSQVEGSGYEQYV.

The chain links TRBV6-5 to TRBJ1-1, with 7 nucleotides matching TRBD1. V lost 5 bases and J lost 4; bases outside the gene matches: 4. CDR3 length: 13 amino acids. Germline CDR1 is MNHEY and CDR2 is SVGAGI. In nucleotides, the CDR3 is TGTGCCAGCAGTCAGGGGGTCGGCACTGAAGCTTTCTTT. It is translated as CASSQGVGTEAFF.

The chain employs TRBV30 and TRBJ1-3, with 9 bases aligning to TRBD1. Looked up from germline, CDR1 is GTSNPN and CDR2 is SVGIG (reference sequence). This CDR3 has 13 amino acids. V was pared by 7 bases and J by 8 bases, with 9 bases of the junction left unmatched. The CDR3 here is CASDRQGGYTIYF. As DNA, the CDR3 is TGTGCCTCGGATAGACAGGGGGGATACACCATATATTTT.

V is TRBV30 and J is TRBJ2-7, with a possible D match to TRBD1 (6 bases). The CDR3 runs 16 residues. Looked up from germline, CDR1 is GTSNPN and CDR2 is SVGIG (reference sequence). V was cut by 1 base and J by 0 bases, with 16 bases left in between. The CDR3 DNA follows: TGTGCCTGGAGTGCTCCAGGGGCTACAAGCTCCTACGAGCAGTACTTC. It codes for CAWSAPGATSSYEQYF.

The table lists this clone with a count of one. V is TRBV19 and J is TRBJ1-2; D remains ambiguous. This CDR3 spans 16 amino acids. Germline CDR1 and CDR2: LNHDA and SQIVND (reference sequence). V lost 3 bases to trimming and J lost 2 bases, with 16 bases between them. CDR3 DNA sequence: TGTGCCAGTAGTATTGCCGGTCGCCTGCCCAACTATGGCTACACCTTC. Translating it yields CASSIAGRLPNYGYTF. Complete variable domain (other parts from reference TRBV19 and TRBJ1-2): DGGITQSPKYLFRKEGQNVTLSCEQNLNHDAMYWYRQDPGQGLRLIYYSQIVNDFQKGDIAEGYSVSREKKESFPLTVTSAQKNPTAFYLCASSIAGRLPNYGYTFGSGTRLTVV.

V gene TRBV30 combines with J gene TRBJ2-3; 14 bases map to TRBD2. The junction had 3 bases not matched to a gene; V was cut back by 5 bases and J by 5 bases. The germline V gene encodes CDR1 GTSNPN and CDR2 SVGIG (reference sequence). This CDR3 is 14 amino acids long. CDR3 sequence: CAWAGLAGGDTQYF. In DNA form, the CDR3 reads TGTGCCTGGGCCGGACTAGCGGGAGGAGATACGCAGTATTTT.

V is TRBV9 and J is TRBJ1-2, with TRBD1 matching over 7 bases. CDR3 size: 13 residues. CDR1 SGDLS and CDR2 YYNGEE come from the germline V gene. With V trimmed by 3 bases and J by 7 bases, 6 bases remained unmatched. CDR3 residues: CASSGLTGSGYTF. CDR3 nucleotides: TGTGCCAGCAGCGGATTGACAGGGTCTGGCTACACCTTC.

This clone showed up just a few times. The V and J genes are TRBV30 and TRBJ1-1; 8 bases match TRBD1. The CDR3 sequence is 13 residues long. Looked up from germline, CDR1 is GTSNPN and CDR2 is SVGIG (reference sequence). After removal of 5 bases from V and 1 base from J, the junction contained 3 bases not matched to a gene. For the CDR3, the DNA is TGTGCCTGGGAGGGACAGGAGAACACTGAAGCTTTCTTT. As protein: CAWEGQENTEAFF.

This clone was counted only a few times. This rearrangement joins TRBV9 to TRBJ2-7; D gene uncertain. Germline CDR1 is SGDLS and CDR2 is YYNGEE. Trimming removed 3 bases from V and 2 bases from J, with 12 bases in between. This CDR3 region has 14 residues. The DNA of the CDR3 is TGTGCCAGCAGCGCCGAAATACAGCCCTACGAGCAGTACGTC. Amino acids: CASSAEIQPYEQYV.

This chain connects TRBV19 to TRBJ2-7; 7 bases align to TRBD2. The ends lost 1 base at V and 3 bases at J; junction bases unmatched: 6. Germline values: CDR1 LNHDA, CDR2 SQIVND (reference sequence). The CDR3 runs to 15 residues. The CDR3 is CASSIGMGDYYEQYF. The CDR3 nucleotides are TGTGCCAGTAGTATAGGAATGGGGGACTACTACGAGCAGTACTTC.

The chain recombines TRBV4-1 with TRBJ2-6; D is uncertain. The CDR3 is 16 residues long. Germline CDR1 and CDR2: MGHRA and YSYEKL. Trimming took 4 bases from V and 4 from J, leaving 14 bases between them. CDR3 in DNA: TGCGCCAGCAGCCTGGCTCCGCTGGCCGGGGCCAACGTCCTGACTTTC. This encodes CASSLAPLAGANVLTF.

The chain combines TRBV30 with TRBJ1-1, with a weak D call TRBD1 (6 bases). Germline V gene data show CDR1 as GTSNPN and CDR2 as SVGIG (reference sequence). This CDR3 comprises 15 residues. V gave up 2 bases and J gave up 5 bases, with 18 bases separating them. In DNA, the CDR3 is TGTGCCTGGAGTAATACTCACAGGGTGAGGACTGAAGCTTTCTTT. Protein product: CAWSNTHRVRTEAFF.

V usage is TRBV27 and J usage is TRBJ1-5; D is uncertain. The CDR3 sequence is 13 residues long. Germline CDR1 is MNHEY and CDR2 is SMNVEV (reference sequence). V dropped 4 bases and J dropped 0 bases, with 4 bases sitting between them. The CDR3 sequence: CASSYSSNQPQHF. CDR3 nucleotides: TGTGCCAGCAGTTACAGTAGCAATCAGCCCCAGCATTTT.

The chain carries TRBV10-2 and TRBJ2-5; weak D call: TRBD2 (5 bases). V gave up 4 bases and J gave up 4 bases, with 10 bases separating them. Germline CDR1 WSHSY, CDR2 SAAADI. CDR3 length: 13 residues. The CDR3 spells CASSVPGTETQYF. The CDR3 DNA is TGCGCCAGCAGTGTACCGGGAACAGAGACCCAGTACTTC.

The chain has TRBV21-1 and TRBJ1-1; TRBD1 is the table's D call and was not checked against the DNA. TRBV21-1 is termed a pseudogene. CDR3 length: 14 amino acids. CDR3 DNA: TGTGCCAGCAGCCCTCGACAGGTCGGAACTGAAGCTTTCTTT. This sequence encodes CASSPRQVGTEAFF.

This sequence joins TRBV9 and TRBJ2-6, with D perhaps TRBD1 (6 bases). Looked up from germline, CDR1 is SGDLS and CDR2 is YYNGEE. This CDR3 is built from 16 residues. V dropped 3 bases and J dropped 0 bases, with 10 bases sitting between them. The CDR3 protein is CASSADRYSGANVLTF. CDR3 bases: TGTGCCAGCAGCGCCGACAGGTACTCTGGGGCCAACGTCCTGACTTTC.